Below are 18 T cell receptor beta chains sequenced from a single sample in a study of T cell repertoires in cytomegalovirus infection. Each CDR3 protein is one row after TCRdb ran MiXCR on the reads. The data hold some 300,000 distinct CDR3 sequences, with approximately 14% observed a single time. Sequencing was performed on PBMCs. The receptors stem from a human donor in good health (CMV status not recorded). Some clones in this sample may be carry-over from other donors' samples.

This chain uses TRBV6-2 or TRBV6-3 with TRBJ2-5; 9 positions agree with TRBD1. Germline-derived CDR1 and CDR2 are MNHEY and SVGEGT. This CDR3 region has 14 residues. Trimming took 8 bases from V and 4 from J; bases not matched to a gene: 8. CDR3 residues: CASLVDRGGETQYF. Written as DNA, the CDR3 is TGTGCCAGCCTCGTGGACAGGGGCGGAGAGACCCAGTACTTC.

This clonotype turned up a few times. V usage is TRBV20-1 and J usage is TRBJ1-1; weak D call: TRBD1 (6 bases). The CDR3 is 13 amino acids. The V end lost 2 bases, the J end lost 4 bases, and 11 bases lay between the germline ends. The V gene's germline CDR1 is DFQATT and CDR2 SNEGSKA (reference sequence). The CDR3, as DNA: TGCAGTGCTAGAAGCCTCAGGGGCACTGAAGCTTTCTTT. Translating it yields CSARSLRGTEAFF.

CDR3: CASSYPGPGTGETYNEQFF. The CDR3, as DNA: TGTGCCAGCAGTTACCCCGGGCCCGGCACAGGTGAAACCTACAATGAGCAGTTCTTC. The genes are TRBV28 and TRBJ2-1, with a weak D call TRBD1 (5 bases). Germline assignment: CDR1 MDHEN and CDR2 SYDVKM. V lost 4 bases, J lost 2 bases, and 24 bases lay in between. The CDR3 spans 19 residues.

This clonotype was observed many times. The J gene is TRBJ2-7, the V gene TRBV7-9, with 12 bases matching TRBD2. Germline V gene data show CDR1 as SEHNR and CDR2 as FQNEAQ (reference sequence). The CDR3 length is 18 residues. After removal of 1 base from V and 2 bases from J, the junction contained 9 bases not matched to a gene. CDR3 DNA sequence: TGTGCCAGCAGCTTAGTGCTAGCGGGAGGGCCATCTACCTACGAGCAGTACTTC. Amino acids: CASSLVLAGGPSTYEQYF.

This clonotype was counted many times. This rearrangement joins TRBV12-3 or TRBV12-4 to TRBJ2-7; 11 bases match TRBD2. V was clipped by 8 bases and J by 7 bases; unmatched bases: 1. The length of the CDR3 is 11 residues. The chain's CDR3 is CASRLAGEQYF. CDR3 in DNA: TGTGCCAGCCGACTAGCGGGGGAGCAGTACTTC.

In this sample, this clonotype turned up many times. The chain is built from TRBV11-2 and TRBJ2-7, with 7 bases aligning to TRBD1. Germline V gene data show CDR1 as SGHAT and CDR2 as FQNNGV. This CDR3 contains 16 residues. J gave up 1 base and V 2 bases, and 8 bases lay outside the gene matches. CDR3 loop: CASSLRFSGGSYEQYF. The CDR3 DNA sequence: TGTGCCAGCAGCTTAAGGTTTTCAGGGGGTTCCTACGAGCAGTACTTC.

The rearrangement links TRBV20-1 to TRBJ1-1; 8 bases are shared with TRBD1. Germline lookup yields CDR1 DFQATT and CDR2 SNEGSKA (reference sequence). This CDR3 contains 15 residues. V shed 2 bases, J shed 4 bases, and the junction held 9 bases outside the gene matches. The CDR3 here is CSARQGAGMITEAFF. The CDR3 nucleotides are TGCAGTGCTAGACAGGGGGCGGGTATGATCACTGAAGCTTTCTTT.

The chain couples TRBV20-1 to TRBJ2-7; D could derive from TRBD1 or TRBD2 (5 bases each). Between the trimmed V and J ends, which lost 3 bases and 0 bases, there was a span of 9 bases. The CDR3 totals 13 residues. The germline gives CDR1 DFQATT, CDR2 SNEGSKA (reference sequence). This CDR3 reads CSASGASSYEQYF. In DNA, the CDR3 is TGCAGTGCTAGCGGGGCCAGCTCCTACGAGCAGTACTTC.

The V gene is TRBV11-2, the J gene TRBJ2-2; 9 positions agree with TRBD1. The CDR3 runs to 18 residues. The J segment lost 0 bases and the V segment lost 1 base, leaving 6 bases of the junction unmatched. Germline V gene sequence: CDR1 SGHAT, CDR2 FQNNGV. The CDR3 loop reads CASSLGGGQGTNTGELFF. The CDR3 nucleotides are TGTGCCAGCAGCTTAGGAGGGGGACAGGGAACGAACACCGGGGAGCTGTTTTTT.

This clonotype appeared many times. V gene TRBV7-2 combines with J gene TRBJ2-2, with 10 bases matching TRBD1. V lost 5 bases and J lost 7; bases outside the gene matches: 13. This CDR3 comprises 17 residues. Germline V gene data show CDR1 as SGHTA and CDR2 as FQGNSA. The CDR3 DNA follows: TGTGCCAGCAGCCCTCGGGTGGGGACAGGGGTCGGCGGGGAGCTGTTTTTT. Translation: CASSPRVGTGVGGELFF.

The rearrangement uses TRBV6-6 and TRBJ1-5; the D gene is possibly TRBD1 (5 bases). V was pared by 6 bases and J by 6 bases, with 18 bases between. In germline, CDR1 is MNHNY, CDR2 SVGAGI (reference sequence). The length of the CDR3 is 15 residues. The CDR3 DNA follows: TGTGCCAGCAGAGACAACCAGGGTGAGGGTCAGCCCCAGCATTTT. It specifies CASRDNQGEGQPQHF.

This clonotype was observed many times. The chain joins TRBV7-2 to TRBJ2-1, with TRBD2 matching over 7 bases. Looked up from germline, CDR1 is SGHTA and CDR2 is FQGNSA. J lost 6 bases, V lost 0 bases, and 8 bases had no gene match. This CDR3 is 16 amino acids long. In nucleotides, the CDR3 is TGTGCCAGCAGCTTAGCGCGATCCCCGGGAGGCAATGAGCAGTTCTTC. It encodes CASSLARSPGGNEQFF.

This clonotype has ten or more counts. J is TRBJ1-1 and V is TRBV6-1; D is unclear. Looked up from germline, CDR1 is MNHNS and CDR2 is SASEGT. This CDR3 is built from 10 residues. Between the trimmed V and J ends, which lost 11 bases and 8 bases, there was a span of 12 bases. This CDR3 reads CAGALGEAFF. The CDR3, as DNA: TGTGCCGGCGCCCTGGGAGAAGCTTTCTTT.

This sequence joins TRBV19 and TRBJ2-2, with TRBD1 matching 7 bases. The CDR3 contains 14 residues. Trimming removed 4 bases from V and 7 bases from J; junction bases left unmatched: 6. Germline V gives CDR1 LNHDA, CDR2 SQIVND (reference sequence). This CDR3 reads CASSRGGLFGELFF. CDR3 bases: TGTGCCAGTAGTAGAGGGGGCCTGTTCGGGGAGCTGTTTTTT.

This clonotype was counted a few times. The gene calls are TRBV28 and TRBJ1-5; no reliable D call. The CDR3 has 15 amino acids. Germline V gene sequence: CDR1 MDHEN, CDR2 SYDVKM. V lost 2 bases to trimming and J lost 6 bases, with 14 bases between them. CDR3: CASSLTPVSAQPQHF. The CDR3 DNA reads TGTGCCAGCAGTTTAACCCCGGTGTCGGCTCAGCCCCAGCATTTT.

This clonotype was picked up one time. The genes are TRBV10-2 and TRBJ2-1; D is undetermined. CDR1 is WSHSY and CDR2 is SAAADI in the germline V gene. The CDR3 runs to 12 residues. The V gene lost 3 bases and the J gene lost 5 bases, with 5 bases spanning the gap. The CDR3 here is CASSDRNNEQFF. Written as DNA, the CDR3 is TGCGCCAGCAGTGATCGAAACAATGAGCAGTTCTTC.

This clonotype was seen more than once but under ten times. This chain links TRBV19 with TRBJ1-5; D uncertain. V shed 7 bases and J shed 6 bases, with 16 bases lying between them. In germline, CDR1 is LNHDA, CDR2 SQIVND (reference sequence). The CDR3 length is 14 residues. The CDR3 nucleotides read TGTGCCAGTACCGTGGGTCTTAGGATTCAGCCCCAGCATTTT. Its translation is CASTVGLRIQPQHF.

Regarding this clonotype: This may be a read error, as it is one base from a much larger clone. V is TRBV19 and J is TRBJ2-2; 9 bases fit TRBD1. CDR1 is LNHDA, CDR2 SQIVND, per germline (reference sequence). V gave up 8 bases and J gave up 5 bases; unmatched junction bases: 9. This CDR3 is built from 15 residues. The DNA of the CDR3 is TGTGCCAGTGAAGGAGGACAGGGGCGAACCGGGGAGCTGTTTTTT. It encodes CASEGGQGRTGELFF.